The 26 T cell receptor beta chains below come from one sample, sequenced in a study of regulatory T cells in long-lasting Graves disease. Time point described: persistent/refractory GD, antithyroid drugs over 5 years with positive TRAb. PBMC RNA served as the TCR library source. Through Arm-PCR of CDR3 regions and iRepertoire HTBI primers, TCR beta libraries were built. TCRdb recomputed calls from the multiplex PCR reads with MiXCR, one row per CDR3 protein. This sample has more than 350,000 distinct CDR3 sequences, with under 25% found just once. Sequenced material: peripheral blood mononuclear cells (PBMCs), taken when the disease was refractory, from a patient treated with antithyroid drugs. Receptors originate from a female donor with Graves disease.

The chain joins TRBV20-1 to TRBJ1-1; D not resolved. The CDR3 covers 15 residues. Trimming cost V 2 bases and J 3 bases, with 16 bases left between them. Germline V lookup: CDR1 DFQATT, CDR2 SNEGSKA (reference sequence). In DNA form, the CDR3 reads TGCAGTGCTAGAAGATTCGACCGTTTGGACACTGAAGCTTTCTTT. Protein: CSARRFDRLDTEAFF.

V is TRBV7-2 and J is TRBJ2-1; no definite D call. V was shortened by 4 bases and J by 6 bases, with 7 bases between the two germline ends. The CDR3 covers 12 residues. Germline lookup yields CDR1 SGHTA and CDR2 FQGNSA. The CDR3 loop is CASSYFGNEQFF. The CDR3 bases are TGTGCCAGCAGCTATTTCGGCAATGAGCAGTTCTTC.

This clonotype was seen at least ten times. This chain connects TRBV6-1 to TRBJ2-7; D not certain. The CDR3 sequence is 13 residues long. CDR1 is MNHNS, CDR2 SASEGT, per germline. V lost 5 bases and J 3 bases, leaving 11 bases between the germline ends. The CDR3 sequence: CASSTGRIYEQYF. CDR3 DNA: TGTGCCAGCAGTACTGGACGGATCTACGAGCAGTACTTC.

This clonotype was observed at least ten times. This CDR3 reads CSARNRLNYEKLFF. In nucleotides, the CDR3 is TGCAGTGCTAGAAACCGGCTTAACTATGAAAAACTGTTTTTT. The gene calls are TRBV20-1 and TRBJ1-4; D is unclear. Trimming left V 2 bases short and J 6 bases short, with 13 bases between. The CDR3 spans 14 residues. The germline CDR1 and CDR2 sequences are DFQATT and SNEGSKA (reference sequence).

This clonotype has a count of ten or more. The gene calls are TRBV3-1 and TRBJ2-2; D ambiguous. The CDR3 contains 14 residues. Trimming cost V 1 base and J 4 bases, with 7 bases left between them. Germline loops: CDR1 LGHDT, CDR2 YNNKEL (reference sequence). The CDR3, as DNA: TGTGCCAGCAGCCAAGGACCTATCACCGGGGAGCTGTTTTTT. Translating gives CASSQGPITGELFF.

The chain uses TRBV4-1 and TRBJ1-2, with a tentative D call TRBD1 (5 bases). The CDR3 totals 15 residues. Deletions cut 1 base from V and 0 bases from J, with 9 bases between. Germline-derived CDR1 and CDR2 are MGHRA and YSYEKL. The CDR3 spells CASSQVGGTNYGYTF. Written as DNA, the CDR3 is TGCGCCAGCAGCCAAGTTGGGGGTACTAACTATGGCTACACCTTC.

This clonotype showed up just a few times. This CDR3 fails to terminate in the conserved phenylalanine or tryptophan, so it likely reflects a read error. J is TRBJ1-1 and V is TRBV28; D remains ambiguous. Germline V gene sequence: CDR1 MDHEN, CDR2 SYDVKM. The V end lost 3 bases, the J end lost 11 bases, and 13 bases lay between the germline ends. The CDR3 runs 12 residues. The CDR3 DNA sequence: TGTGCCAGCAGTTTCCGTAACTCGTGGGCTTTCTCT. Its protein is CASSFRNSWAFS.

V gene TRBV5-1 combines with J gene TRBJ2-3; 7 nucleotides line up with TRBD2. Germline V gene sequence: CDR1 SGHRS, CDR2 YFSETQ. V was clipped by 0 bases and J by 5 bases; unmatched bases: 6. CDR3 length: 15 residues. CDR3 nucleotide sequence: TGCGCCAGCAGCTTGGGGGCGGGAGAAGGAGATACGCAGTATTTT. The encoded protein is CASSLGAGEGDTQYF.

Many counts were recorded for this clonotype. The CDR3: CATSYVRKPSLGEQYF. The CDR3 DNA sequence: TGTGCCACCAGCTACGTCCGGAAACCCTCATTAGGGGAGCAGTACTTC. The chain recombines TRBV15 with TRBJ2-7; D is unresolved. The CDR3 covers 16 residues. Germline V gives CDR1 LNHNV, CDR2 YYDKDF (reference sequence). The germline V and J ends were trimmed by 5 bases and 7 bases, with 24 bases remaining between them.

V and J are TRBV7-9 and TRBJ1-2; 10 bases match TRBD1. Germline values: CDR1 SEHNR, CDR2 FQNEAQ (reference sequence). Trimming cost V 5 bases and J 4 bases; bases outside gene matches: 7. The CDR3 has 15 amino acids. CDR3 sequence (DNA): TGTGCCAGCAGCCCCCGGGACAGGGGCAGCTATGGCTACACCTTC. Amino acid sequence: CASSPRDRGSYGYTF.

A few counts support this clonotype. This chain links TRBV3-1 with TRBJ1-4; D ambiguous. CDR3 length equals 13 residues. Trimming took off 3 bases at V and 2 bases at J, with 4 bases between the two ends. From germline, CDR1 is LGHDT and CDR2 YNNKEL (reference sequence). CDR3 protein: CASSQDTNEKLFF. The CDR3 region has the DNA TGTGCCAGCAGCCAGGACACTAATGAAAAACTGTTTTTT. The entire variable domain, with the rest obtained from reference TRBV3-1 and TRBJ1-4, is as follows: DTAVSQTPKYLVTQMGNDKSIKCEQNLGHDTMYWYKQDSKKFLKIMFSYNNKELIINETVPNRFSPKSPDKAHLNLHINSLELGDSAVYFCASSQDTNEKLFFGSGTQLSVL.

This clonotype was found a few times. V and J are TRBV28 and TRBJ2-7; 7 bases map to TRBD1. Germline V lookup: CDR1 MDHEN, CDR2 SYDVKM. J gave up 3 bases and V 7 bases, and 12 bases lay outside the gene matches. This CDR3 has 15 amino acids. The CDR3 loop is CASNPGTVRDYEQYF. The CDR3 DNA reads TGTGCCAGCAATCCCGGGACAGTTCGCGACTACGAGCAGTACTTC.

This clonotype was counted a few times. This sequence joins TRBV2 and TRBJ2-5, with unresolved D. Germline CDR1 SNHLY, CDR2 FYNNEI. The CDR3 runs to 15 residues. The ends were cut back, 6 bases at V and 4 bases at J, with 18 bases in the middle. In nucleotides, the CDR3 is TGTGCCAGCAGCCAAGACGAAGGTCGGTCAGAGACCCAGTACTTC. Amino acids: CASSQDEGRSETQYF.

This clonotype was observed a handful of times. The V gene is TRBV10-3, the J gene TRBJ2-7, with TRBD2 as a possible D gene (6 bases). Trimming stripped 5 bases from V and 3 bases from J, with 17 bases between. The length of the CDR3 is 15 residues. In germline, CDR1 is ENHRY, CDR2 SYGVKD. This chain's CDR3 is CAISRLGTGDYEQYF. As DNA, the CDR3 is TGTGCCATCAGTCGTCTGGGGACTGGCGACTACGAGCAGTACTTC.

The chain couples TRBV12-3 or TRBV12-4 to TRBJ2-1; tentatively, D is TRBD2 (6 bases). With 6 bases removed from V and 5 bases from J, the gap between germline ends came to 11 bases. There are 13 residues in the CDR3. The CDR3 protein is CASRWTNNNEQFF. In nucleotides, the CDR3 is TGTGCCAGCAGATGGACTAACAACAATGAGCAGTTCTTC.

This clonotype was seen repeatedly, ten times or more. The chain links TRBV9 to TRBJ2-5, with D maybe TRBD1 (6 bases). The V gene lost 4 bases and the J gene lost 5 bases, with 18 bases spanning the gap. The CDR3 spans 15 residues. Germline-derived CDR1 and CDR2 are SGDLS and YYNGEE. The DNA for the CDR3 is TGTGCCAGCAGCTCAGAGGCAGGGGTGGTGGAGACCCAGTACTTC. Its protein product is CASSSEAGVVETQYF.

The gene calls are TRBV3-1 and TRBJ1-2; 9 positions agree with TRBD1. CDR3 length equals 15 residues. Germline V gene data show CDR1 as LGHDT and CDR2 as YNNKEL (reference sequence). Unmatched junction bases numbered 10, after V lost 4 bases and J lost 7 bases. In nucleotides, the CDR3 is TGTGCCAGCAGCCTTACCGACAGGGGGTTAACTGGCTACACCTTC. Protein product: CASSLTDRGLTGYTF.

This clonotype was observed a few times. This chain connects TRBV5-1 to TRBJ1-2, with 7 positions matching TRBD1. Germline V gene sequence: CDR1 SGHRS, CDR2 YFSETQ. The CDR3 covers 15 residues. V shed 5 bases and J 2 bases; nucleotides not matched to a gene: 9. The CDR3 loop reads CASRSPGTANYGYTF. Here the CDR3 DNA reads TGCGCCAGCAGATCACCCGGGACAGCCAACTATGGCTACACCTTC.

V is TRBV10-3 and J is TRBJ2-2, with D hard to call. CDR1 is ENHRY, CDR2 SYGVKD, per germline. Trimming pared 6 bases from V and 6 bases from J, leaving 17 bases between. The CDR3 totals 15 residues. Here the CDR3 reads CAISAAGTWAGELFF. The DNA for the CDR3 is TGTGCCATCAGCGCGGCTGGCACGTGGGCCGGGGAGCTGTTTTTT.

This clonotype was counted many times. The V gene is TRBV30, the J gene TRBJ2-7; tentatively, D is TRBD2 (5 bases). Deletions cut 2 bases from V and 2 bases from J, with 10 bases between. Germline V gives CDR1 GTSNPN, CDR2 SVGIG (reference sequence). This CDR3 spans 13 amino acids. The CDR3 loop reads CAWSLSRAYEQYF. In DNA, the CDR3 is TGTGCCTGGAGTCTGTCGCGGGCCTACGAGCAGTACTTC.

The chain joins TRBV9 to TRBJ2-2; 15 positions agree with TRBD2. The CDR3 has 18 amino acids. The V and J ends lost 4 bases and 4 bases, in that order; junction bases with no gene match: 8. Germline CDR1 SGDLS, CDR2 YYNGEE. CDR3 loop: CASSSRTSGRAFTGELFF. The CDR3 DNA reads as TGTGCCAGCAGCTCGAGGACTAGCGGGAGGGCCTTCACCGGGGAGCTGTTTTTT.

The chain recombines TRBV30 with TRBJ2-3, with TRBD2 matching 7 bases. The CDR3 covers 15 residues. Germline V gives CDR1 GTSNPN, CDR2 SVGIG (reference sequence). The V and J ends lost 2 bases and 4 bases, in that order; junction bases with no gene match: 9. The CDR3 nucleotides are TGTGCCTGGAGTCGGATTAGCGGGTCGGCAGATACGCAGTATTTT. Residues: CAWSRISGSADTQYF.

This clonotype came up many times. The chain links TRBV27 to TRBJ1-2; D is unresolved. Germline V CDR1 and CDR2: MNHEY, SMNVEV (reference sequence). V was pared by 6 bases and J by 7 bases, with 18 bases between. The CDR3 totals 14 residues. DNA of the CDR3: TGTGCCAGCAGCCCGGACCTTCGAGTGGGTGGCTACACCTTC. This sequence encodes CASSPDLRVGGYTF.

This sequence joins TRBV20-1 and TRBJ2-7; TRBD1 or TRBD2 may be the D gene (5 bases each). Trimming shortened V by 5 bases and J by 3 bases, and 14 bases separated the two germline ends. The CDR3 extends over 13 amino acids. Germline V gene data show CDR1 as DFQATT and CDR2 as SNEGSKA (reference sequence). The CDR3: CSAPSGRSYEQYF. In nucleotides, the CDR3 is TGCAGTGCTCCATCGGGACGGAGCTACGAGCAGTACTTC.

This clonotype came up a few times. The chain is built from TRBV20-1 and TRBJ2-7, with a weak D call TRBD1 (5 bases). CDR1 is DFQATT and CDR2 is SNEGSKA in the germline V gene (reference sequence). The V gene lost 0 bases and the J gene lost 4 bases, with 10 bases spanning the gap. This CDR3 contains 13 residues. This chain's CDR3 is CSARDWGPYEQYF. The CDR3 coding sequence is TGCAGTGCTAGAGATTGGGGCCCATACGAGCAGTACTTC.

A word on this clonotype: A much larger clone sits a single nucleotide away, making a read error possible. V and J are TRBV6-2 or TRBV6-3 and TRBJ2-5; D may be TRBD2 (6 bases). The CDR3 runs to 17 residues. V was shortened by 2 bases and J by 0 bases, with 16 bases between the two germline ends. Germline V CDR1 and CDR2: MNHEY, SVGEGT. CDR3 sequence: CASSYTRGGLDQETQYF. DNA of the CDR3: TGTGCCAGCAGTTACACTCGTGGGGGACTGGACCAAGAGACCCAGTACTTC.